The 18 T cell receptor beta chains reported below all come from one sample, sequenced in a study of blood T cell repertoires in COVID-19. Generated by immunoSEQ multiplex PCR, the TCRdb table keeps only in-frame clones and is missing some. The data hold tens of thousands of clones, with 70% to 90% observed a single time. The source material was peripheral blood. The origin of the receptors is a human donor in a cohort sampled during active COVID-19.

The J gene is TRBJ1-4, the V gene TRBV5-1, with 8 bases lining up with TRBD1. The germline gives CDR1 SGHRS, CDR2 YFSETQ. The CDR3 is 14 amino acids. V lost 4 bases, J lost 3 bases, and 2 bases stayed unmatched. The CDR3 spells CASSLDRANEKLFF. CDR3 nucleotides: TGCGCCAGCAGCCTGGACAGGGCTAATGAAAAACTGTTTTTT.

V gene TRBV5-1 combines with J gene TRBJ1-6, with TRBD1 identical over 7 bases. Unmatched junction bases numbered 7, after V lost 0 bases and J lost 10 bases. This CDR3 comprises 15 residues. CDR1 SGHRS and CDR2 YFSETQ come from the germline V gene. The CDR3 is CASSLGTGAFSPLHF. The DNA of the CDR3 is TGCGCCAGCAGCTTGGGGACAGGCGCCTTCTCACCCCTCCACTTT.

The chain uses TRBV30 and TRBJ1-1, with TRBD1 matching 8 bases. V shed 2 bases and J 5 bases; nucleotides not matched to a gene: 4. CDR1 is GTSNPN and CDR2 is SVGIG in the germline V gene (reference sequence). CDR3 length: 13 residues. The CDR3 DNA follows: TGTGCCTGGAGTCAGGGGGCGGGTACTGAAGCTTTCTTT. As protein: CAWSQGAGTEAFF.

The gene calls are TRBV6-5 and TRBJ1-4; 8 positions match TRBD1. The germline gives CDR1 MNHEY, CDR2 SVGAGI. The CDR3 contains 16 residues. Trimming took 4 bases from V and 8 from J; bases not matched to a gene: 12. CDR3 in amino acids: CASSFATGGDGEKLFF. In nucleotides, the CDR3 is TGTGCCAGCAGTTTCGCTACAGGGGGTGATGGCGAAAAACTGTTTTTT.

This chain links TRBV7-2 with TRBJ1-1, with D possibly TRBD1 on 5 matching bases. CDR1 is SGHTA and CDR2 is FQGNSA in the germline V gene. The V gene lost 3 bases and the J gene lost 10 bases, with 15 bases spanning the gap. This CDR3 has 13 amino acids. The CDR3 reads CASSFSRRDPAFF. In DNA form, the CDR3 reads TGTGCCAGCAGCTTCTCACGGAGGGACCCAGCTTTCTTT. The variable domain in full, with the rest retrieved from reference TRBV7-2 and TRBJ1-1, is GAGVSQSPSNKVTEKGKDVELRCDPISGHTALYWYRQSLGQGLEFLIYFQGNSAPDKSGLPSDRFSAERTGGSVSTLTIQRTQQEDSAVYLCASSFSRRDPAFFGQGTRLTVV.

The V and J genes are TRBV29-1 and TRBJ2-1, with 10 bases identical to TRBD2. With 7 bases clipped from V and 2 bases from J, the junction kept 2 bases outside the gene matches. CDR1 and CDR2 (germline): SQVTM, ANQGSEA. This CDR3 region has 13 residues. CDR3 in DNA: TGCAGCGAAAGCGGGGGGGCCTACAATGAGCAGTTCTTC. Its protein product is CSESGGAYNEQFF.

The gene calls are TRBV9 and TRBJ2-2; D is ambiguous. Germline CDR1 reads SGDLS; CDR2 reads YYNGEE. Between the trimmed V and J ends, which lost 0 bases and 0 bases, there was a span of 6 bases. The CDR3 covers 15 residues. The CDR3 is CASSVAITNTGELFF. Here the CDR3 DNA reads TGTGCCAGCAGCGTAGCTATAACGAACACCGGGGAGCTGTTTTTT.

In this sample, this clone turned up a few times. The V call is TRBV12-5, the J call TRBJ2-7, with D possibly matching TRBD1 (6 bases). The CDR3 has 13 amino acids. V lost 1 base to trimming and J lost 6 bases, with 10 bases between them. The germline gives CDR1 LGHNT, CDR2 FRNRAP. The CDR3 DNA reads TGTGCTAGTGGTTTGGCCTCCAGGGGCGAGCAGTACTTC. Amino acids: CASGLASRGEQYF. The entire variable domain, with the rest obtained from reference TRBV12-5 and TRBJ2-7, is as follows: DARVTQTPRHKVTEMGQEVTMRCQPILGHNTVFWYRQTMMQGLELLAYFRNRAPLDDSGMPKDRFSAEMPDATLATLKIQPSEPRDSAVYFCASGLASRGEQYFGPGTRLTVT.

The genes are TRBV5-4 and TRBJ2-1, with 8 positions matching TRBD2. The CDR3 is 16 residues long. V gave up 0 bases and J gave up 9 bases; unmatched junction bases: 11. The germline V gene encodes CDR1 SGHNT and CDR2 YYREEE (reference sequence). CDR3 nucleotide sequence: TGTGCCAGCAGCTTGGGGACTAGCCGGTCGGTAAGTGAGCAGTTCTTC. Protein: CASSLGTSRSVSEQFF.

The CDR3 here is CASIDRGGNTIYF. The CDR3 region has the DNA TGTGCCAGCATAGACAGGGGTGGAAACACCATATATTTT. The gene calls are TRBV28 and TRBJ1-3; 8 nucleotides agree with TRBD1. The length of the CDR3 is 13 residues. The V gene end was trimmed by 7 bases and the J gene end by 3 bases; junction bases not matched to a gene: 2. Germline CDR1 is MDHEN and CDR2 is SYDVKM.

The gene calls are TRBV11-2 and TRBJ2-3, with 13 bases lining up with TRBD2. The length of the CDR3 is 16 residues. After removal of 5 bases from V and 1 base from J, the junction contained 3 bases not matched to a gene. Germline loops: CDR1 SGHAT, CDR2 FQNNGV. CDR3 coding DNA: TGTGCCAGCAGCATACTAGCGGGAGGGCGCACAGATACGCAGTATTTT. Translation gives CASSILAGGRTDTQYF.

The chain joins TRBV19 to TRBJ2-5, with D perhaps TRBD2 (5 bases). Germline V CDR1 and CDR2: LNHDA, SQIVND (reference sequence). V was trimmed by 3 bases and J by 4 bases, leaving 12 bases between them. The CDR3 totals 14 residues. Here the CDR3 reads CASSILGEGETQYF. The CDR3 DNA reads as TGTGCCAGTAGTATCCTCGGGGAAGGAGAGACCCAGTACTTC.

The CDR3 sequence: CASSPGWYEQYF. DNA for the CDR3: TGTGCCAGCAGCCCCGGGTGGTACGAGCAGTACTTC. This chain links TRBV3-1 (or the pseudogene TRBV3-2) with TRBJ2-7; D gene uncertain. Germline-derived CDR1 and CDR2 are LGHDT and YNNKEL (reference sequence). The ends were cut back, 4 bases at V and 4 bases at J, with 8 bases in the middle. This CDR3 region has 12 residues.

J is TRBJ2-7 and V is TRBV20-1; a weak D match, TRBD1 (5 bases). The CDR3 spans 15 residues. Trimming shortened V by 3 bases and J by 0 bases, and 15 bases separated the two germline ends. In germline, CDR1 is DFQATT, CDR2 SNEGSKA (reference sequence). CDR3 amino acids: CSASSGAVSSYEQYF. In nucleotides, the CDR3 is TGCAGTGCTAGTAGTGGGGCGGTCTCCTCCTACGAGCAGTACTTC.

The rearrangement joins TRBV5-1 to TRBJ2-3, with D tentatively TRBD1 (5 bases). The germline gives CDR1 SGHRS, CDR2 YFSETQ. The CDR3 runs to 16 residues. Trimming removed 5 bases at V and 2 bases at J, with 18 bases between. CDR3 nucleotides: TGCGCCAGCAGAAGGGGCCTTCAGGAAATCACAGATACGCAGTATTTT. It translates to CASRRGLQEITDTQYF.

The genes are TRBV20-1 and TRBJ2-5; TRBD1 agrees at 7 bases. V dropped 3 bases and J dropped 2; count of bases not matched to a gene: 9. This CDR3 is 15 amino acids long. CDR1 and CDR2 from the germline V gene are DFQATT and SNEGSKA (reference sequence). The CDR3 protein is CSASPPTGWQETQYF. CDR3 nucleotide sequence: TGCAGTGCTAGTCCTCCGACAGGGTGGCAAGAGACCCAGTACTTC.

The CDR3 bases are TGCAGCGTTGAAGGCGGGAGGGCCAGTATCAATGAGCAGTTCTTC. As protein: CSVEGGRASINEQFF. The chain couples TRBV29-1 to TRBJ2-1, with TRBD2 matching over 9 bases. This CDR3 spans 15 amino acids. Germline V CDR1 and CDR2: SQVTM, ANQGSEA. With V trimmed by 1 base and J by 6 bases, 7 bases remained unmatched.

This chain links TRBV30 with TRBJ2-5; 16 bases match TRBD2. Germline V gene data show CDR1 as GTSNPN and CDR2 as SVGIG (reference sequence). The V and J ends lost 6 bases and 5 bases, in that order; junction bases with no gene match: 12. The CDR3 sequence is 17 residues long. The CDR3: CACYFTGTSGRGETQYF. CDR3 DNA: TGTGCCTGCTACTTCACCGGGACTAGCGGGAGGGGGGAGACCCAGTACTTC.